Below, 15 T cell receptor beta chains from the same sample are listed, as sequenced in a study of read filtering for tumor transcriptome and immune sequencing. The library was built from 400 to 500 ng RNA with molecular barcoded adaptors for alpha/delta and beta/gamma chains. A single record per CDR3 protein comes from TCRdb applying MiXCR to the reads. The sample includes more than 100,000 distinct CDR3 sequences, roughly 13% seen only once; the top ten take approximately 10%. The sample taken for sequencing was a population of CD138-negative cells sorted from bone marrow. Source of these receptors: a donor at least 40 years old with multiple myeloma.

This clonotype was observed at least ten times. The chain combines TRBV29-1 with TRBJ2-7; weak D call: TRBD1 (5 bases). Trimming took 3 bases from V and 2 from J, leaving 11 bases between them. The germline CDR1 and CDR2 sequences are SQVTM and ANQGSEA. The CDR3 runs 13 residues. The CDR3, as DNA: TGCAGCGTTGAGGCAGACAGAACCTACGAGCAGTACTTC. Amino acid sequence: CSVEADRTYEQYF.

About this clonotype: This may be a read error: a much more frequent sequence differs by one nucleotide. V is TRBV12-3 or TRBV12-4 and J is TRBJ2-1; no firm D call. The CDR3 spans 14 residues. V dropped 4 bases and J dropped 6 bases, with 13 bases sitting between them. The CDR3 loop reads CASSWTGPRNEQFF. The CDR3 DNA reads TGTGCCAGCAGTTGGACCGGTCCCCGCAATGAGCAGTTCTTC.

This clonotype was found many times. The V gene is TRBV10-3, the J gene TRBJ1-5; D perhaps matches TRBD1 (6 bases). CDR1 is ENHRY and CDR2 is SYGVKD in the germline V gene. V lost 6 bases and J 9 bases, leaving 15 bases between the germline ends. The CDR3 contains 13 residues. As DNA, the CDR3 is TGTGCCATCAGCGCGGACAGCGAGGGGCCCCAGCATTTT. Amino acid sequence: CAISADSEGPQHF.

A single count supports this clonotype. The chain recombines TRBV29-1 with TRBJ1-2; D is undetermined. This CDR3 comprises 13 residues. The germline V and J ends were trimmed by 5 bases and 6 bases, with 16 bases remaining between them. Germline assignment: CDR1 SQVTM and CDR2 ANQGSEA. CDR3 loop: CSVRGALWDGYTF. The CDR3 coding sequence is TGCAGCGTTCGGGGTGCGCTGTGGGATGGCTACACCTTC.

This clonotype was recorded many times. The chain uses TRBV11-1 and TRBJ2-1; 8 bases are shared with TRBD2. Germline CDR1 is SGHAT and CDR2 is FQDESV (reference sequence). The V segment lost 7 bases and the J segment 4 bases; nucleotides outside the gene matches: 9. This CDR3 comprises 15 residues. CDR3 coding DNA: TGTGCCAGCAAGACGGGAGGGGGATTATACAATGAGCAGTTCTTC. It translates to CASKTGGGLYNEQFF.

In its sample, this clonotype was seen once. This chain connects TRBV12-3 or TRBV12-4 to TRBJ1-1; TRBD1 agrees at 12 bases. Trimming at V came to 4 bases and at J to 8 bases, leaving 14 bases not matched to a gene. This CDR3 is built from 17 residues. CDR3 coding DNA: TGTGCCAGCAGTTCCTCCTACGGGACAGGGGGCCCAGGGGAAGCTTTCTTT. This codes for CASSSSYGTGGPGEAFF.

In DNA form, the CDR3 reads TGTGCCACCAGCAGAGATAGACTAGCGGGAGTCTCCGAGCAGTACTTC. As protein: CATSRDRLAGVSEQYF. The chain combines TRBV15 with TRBJ2-7; 12 bases fit TRBD2. Germline V CDR1 and CDR2: LNHNV, YYDKDF (reference sequence). The CDR3 is made up of 16 amino acids. V trimming: 0 bases; J trimming: 6 bases; junction bases outside the gene matches: 6.

At least ten counts were recorded for this clonotype. This chain joins TRBV7-2 and TRBJ2-5, with unresolved D. Germline CDR1 SGHTA, CDR2 FQGNSA. The CDR3 contains 12 residues. V was shortened by 0 bases and J by 5 bases, with 4 bases between the two germline ends. CDR3 sequence (DNA): TGTGCCAGCAGCTTAGCGCATGAGACCCAGTACTTC. It translates to CASSLAHETQYF.

The table lists this clonotype with a few counts. The chain combines TRBV19 with TRBJ1-1; TRBD1 might be the D (6 bases). Germline V gene lookup returns CDR1 LNHDA and CDR2 SQIVND (reference sequence). Trimming cost V 3 bases and J 1 base, with 12 bases left between them. The CDR3 consists of 15 residues. The CDR3 DNA reads as TGTGCCAGTAGTATGCCCAGACAGGCGAACACTGAAGCTTTCTTT. This encodes CASSMPRQANTEAFF.

This clonotype was observed at least ten times. The chain uses TRBV7-9 and TRBJ2-2; 8 positions agree with TRBD1. Looked up from germline, CDR1 is SEHNR and CDR2 is FQNEAQ (reference sequence). With 4 bases clipped from V and 9 bases from J, the junction kept 10 bases outside the gene matches. The CDR3 is 15 amino acids. CDR3: CASSSDRGRPWELFF. Written as DNA, the CDR3 is TGTGCCAGCAGCTCAGACAGGGGTCGACCTTGGGAGCTGTTTTTT.

The table lists this clonotype with many counts. This chain connects TRBV29-1 to TRBJ1-2; D unclear. Trimming shortened V by 2 bases and J by 4 bases, and 11 bases separated the two germline ends. Germline CDR1 and CDR2: SQVTM and ANQGSEA. This CDR3 has 13 amino acids. DNA of the CDR3: TGCAGCGTTGAACCCCAGGAGATCTATGGCTACACCTTC. Translating it yields CSVEPQEIYGYTF.

This clonotype appeared many times. The chain employs TRBV11-2 and TRBJ1-5, with D maybe TRBD1 (6 bases). The CDR3 contains 15 residues. The germline V and J ends were trimmed by 5 bases and 7 bases, with 18 bases remaining between them. The germline CDR1 and CDR2 sequences are SGHAT and FQNNGV. The CDR3 here is CASSAGAGARQPQHF. In nucleotides, the CDR3 is TGTGCCAGCAGCGCGGGGGCAGGGGCACGGCAGCCCCAGCATTTT.

This clonotype was counted many times. V gene TRBV6-6 combines with J gene TRBJ1-1; 11 bases match TRBD1. Germline CDR1 MNHNY, CDR2 SVGAGI (reference sequence). There are 17 residues in the CDR3. The ends lost 6 bases at V and 4 bases at J; junction bases unmatched: 13. The CDR3 here is CASSPADRGLIVTEAFF. The CDR3 nucleotides read TGTGCCAGCAGCCCCGCGGACAGGGGGCTCATCGTCACTGAAGCTTTCTTT.

There are a few counts of this clonotype. V usage is TRBV7-8 and J usage is TRBJ1-4; possible D gene TRBD1, 6 bases. The CDR3 spans 15 residues. Germline V gene lookup returns CDR1 SGHVS and CDR2 FQNEAQ. The ends were cut back, 5 bases at V and 4 bases at J, with 14 bases in the middle. CDR3 loop: CASSKTRGHNEKLFF. Here the CDR3 DNA reads TGTGCCAGCAGCAAGACCAGGGGTCATAATGAAAAACTGTTTTTT. The variable domain in full, completed from reference TRBV7-8 and TRBJ1-4, reads GAGVSQSPRYKVAKRGQDVALRCDPISGHVSLFWYQQALGQGPEFLTYFQNEAQLDKSGLPSDRFFAERPEGSVSTLKIQRTQQEDSAVYLCASSKTRGHNEKLFFGSGTQLSVL.

This chain uses TRBV5-1 with TRBJ2-5; 10 bases fit TRBD1. Trimming took 4 bases from V and 5 from J; bases not matched to a gene: 8. The germline CDR1 and CDR2 sequences are SGHRS and YFSETQ. This CDR3 comprises 15 residues. The CDR3 loop is CASSTGQGLEETQYF. The DNA for the CDR3 is TGCGCCAGCAGCACGGGACAGGGGCTGGAGGAGACCCAGTACTTC.